The rows below give T cell receptor beta chains drawn from one sample of a study of blood T cells in healthy people across ages. TCRdb used MiXCR to reprocess the 5' RACE reads, holding one entry per CDR3 protein. The table includes roughly 700,000 distinct CDR3 sequences, roughly 25% detected once. These data are also associated with another study on T cells of mothers and their children.

The sequencing input was blood. These receptors came from a boy under 18 in good health. The CDR3 runs from the conserved cysteine through the conserved F or W. D genes are given only for firm matches. Part of the rows lack a size; the others show once, few, many or a class for expanded clones.

d_gene | j_gene | abundance | v_gene | CDR3aa | CDR3nt
TRBD2 | TRBJ2-3 | few | TRBV20-1 | CSASPPSGEPSTDTQYF | TGCAGTGCTAGTCCCCCCAGCGGGGAACCTAGCACAGATACGCAGTATTTT
TRBD1 | TRBJ2-7 | few | TRBV4-1 | CASSQDRSTGQLTYEQYF | TGCGCCAGCAGCCAAGATAGGAGCACGGGACAGTTAACCTACGAGCAGTACTTC
TRBD2 | TRBJ2-1 | . | TRBV2 | CASSDGLAHNEQFF | TGTGCCAGCAGTGATGGACTAGCCCACAATGAGCAGTTCTTC
. | TRBJ1-5 | . | TRBV20-1 | CSAIRQSNNQPQHF | TGCAGTGCTATACGACAGAGCAACAATCAGCCCCAGCATTTT
. | TRBJ2-5 | many | TRBV7-7 | CASSPGSGETQYF | TGTGCTAGCAGCCCAGGGAGCGGAGAGACCCAGTACTTC
TRBD1 | TRBJ1-2 | . | TRBV29-1 | CSFYRGFDYTF | TGCAGCTTCTACAGGGGTTTTGACTACACCTTC
TRBD2 | TRBJ2-4 | few | TRBV20-1 | CSARELAGFKNIQYF | TGCAGTGCTAGAGAGCTAGCGGGATTCAAAAACATTCAGTACTTC
TRBD1 | TRBJ1-1 | . | TRBV5-1 | CASSRKTGSNTEAFF | TGCGCCAGCAGCAGGAAGACAGGGTCAAACACTGAAGCTTTCTTT
. | TRBJ2-7 | few | TRBV20-1 | CSARESRASYEQYF | TGCAGTGCTAGAGAGAGCAGGGCCTCCTACGAGCAGTACTTC
. | TRBJ2-5 | few | TRBV2 | CASTLTSETQYF | TGTGCCAGCACCCTGACGTCAGAGACCCAGTACTTC
TRBD2 | TRBJ2-3 | once | TRBV20-1 | CSASGSAGNTDTQYF | TGCAGTGCTAGTGGATCAGCGGGGAACACAGATACGCAGTATTTT